This TCR beta chain emerged from a study of CD8+CD57+ T cells in acquired aplastic anemia. Study-level information: Sorted CD4+ and CD8+ cells gave an average of roughly 3.2 ug of DNA. Reads per healthy sample averaged about 10 million (CD4+) and about 12 million (CD8+). Notes on the study in general: The study identified roughly 29 CD8+ CDR3 sequences shared by patients and controls.

Genomic DNA, the template, was used for profiling of the TCR beta VDJ and CDR3. TCRdb used MiXCR to reprocess the reads, holding one entry per CDR3 protein. Of approximately 50,000 distinct CDR3 sequences in the sample, around 69% were seen once. This CDR3 is 15 amino acids long. CDR1 is KGHDR and CDR2 is SFDVKD in the germline V gene. Trimming pared 3 bases from V and 0 bases from J, leaving 9 bases between. This clonotype is a singleton in its sample. Its antigen is as yet unknown. Sequenced material: sorted CD4+, CD8+, or CD8+CD57+ T cells (not recorded which) from PBMCs. This receptor was taken from a human donor in good health, serving as a control. The chain has TRBV24-1 and TRBJ2-3; no clear D gene. This CDR3 reads CATSDQRSSTDTQYF. DNA for the CDR3: TGTGCCACCAGTGATCAGAGGTCTAGCACAGATACGCAGTATTTT.